This T cell receptor (beta chain) was documented in a study of blood T cell repertoires in COVID-19. Study information: There were acute and convalescent COVID-19 samples, and they came from the United States, Italy and Spain.

Some clones are missing from TCRdb's copy, which holds only in-frame ones; the method was immunoSEQ multiplex PCR. Among some 260,000 clones listed, 88% were seen once. The TCR originated in a woman between 70 and 85 years old with COVID-19, enrolled during active disease. Sequencing was carried out using peripheral blood.

CDR3 region: CASSANSGPSNEQFF. CDR3 nucleotides: TGTGCCAGCAGCGCAAACAGCGGACCGAGCAATGAGCAGTTCTTC. V usage is TRBV7-6 and J usage is TRBJ2-1; D is possibly TRBD2 (5 bases). Deletions cut 5 bases from V and 6 bases from J, with 17 bases between. Germline-derived CDR1 and CDR2 are SGHVS and FNYEAQ. The CDR3 is 15 amino acids.